This T cell receptor beta chain was found in a study of blood T cell repertoires in COVID-19. CDR3 length equals 16 residues. Germline CDR1 KGHDR, CDR2 SFDVKD. V shed 3 bases and J 4 bases; nucleotides not matched to a gene: 8. This table comes from immunoSEQ multiplex PCR, and its TCRdb copy is limited to in-frame clones, with some not included. The sample carries about 200,000 clones, approximately 90% recorded once. This clonotype was sampled from a woman younger than 45 who had recovered from COVID-19. The genes are TRBV24-1 and TRBJ1-3, with 7 bases identical to TRBD1. Sequenced input: PBMCs or T cells enriched from blood (not recorded which). The CDR3 bases are TGTGCCACCAGTGATGGGGACAGCTCGGACGGAAACACCATATATTTT. This sequence encodes CATSDGDSSDGNTIYF.